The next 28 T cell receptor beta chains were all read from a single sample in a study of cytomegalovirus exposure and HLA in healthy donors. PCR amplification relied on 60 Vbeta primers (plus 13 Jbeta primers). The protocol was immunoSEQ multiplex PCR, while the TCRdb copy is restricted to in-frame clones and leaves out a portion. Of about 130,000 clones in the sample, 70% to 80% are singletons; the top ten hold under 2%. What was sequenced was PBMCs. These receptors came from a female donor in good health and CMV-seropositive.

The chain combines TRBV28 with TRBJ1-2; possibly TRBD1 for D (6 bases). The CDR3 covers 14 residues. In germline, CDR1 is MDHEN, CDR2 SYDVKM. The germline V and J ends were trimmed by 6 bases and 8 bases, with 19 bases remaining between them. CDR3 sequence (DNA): TGTGCCAGCAGGGACAGCACTCAAGCCCGGGGCTACACCTTC. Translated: CASRDSTQARGYTF.

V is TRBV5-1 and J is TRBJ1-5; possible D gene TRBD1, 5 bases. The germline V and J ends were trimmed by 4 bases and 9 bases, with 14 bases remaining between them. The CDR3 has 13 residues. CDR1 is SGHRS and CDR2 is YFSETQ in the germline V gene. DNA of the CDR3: TGCGCCAGCAGCATCTCCAGGGATTGGCCCCAGCATTTT. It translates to CASSISRDWPQHF.

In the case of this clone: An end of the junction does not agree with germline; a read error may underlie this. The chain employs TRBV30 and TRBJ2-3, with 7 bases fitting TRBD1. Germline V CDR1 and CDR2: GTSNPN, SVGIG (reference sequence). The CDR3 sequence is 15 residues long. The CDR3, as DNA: TGTGCCTGGAGTGTACAGGGGCTATCCACAAATACGCAGTATTTT. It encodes CAWSVQGLSTNTQYF.

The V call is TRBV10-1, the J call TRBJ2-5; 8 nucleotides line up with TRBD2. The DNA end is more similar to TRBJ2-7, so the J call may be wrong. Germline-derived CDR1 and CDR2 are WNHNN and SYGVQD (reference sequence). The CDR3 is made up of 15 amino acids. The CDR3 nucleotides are TGCGCCAGCAGTGAGTCCCACGGGGGGGCCCACGAGCAGTACTTC. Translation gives CASSESHGGAHEQYF.

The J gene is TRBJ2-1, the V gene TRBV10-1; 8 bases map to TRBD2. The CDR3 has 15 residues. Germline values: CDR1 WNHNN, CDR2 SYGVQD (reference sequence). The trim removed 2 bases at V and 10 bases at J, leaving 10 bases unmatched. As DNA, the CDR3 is TGCGCCAGCAGTGAGATGGCGGGAGGACCTTCGGAGCAGTTCTTC. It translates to CASSEMAGGPSEQFF.

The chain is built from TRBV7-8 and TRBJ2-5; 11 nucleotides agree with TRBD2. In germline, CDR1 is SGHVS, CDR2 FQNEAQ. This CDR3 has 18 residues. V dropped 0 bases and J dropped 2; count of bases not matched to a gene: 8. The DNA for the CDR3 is TGTGCCAGCAGCTTAGCTCGGGGGTCTAGCGGGGGGCAAGAGACCCAGTACTTC. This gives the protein CASSLARGSSGGQETQYF.

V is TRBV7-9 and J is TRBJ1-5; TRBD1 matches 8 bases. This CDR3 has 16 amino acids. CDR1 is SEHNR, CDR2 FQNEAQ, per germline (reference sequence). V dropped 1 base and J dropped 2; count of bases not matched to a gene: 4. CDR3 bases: TGTGCCAGCAGCTTAGGGACAGGGACCGGCAATCAGCCCCAGCATTTT. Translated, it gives CASSLGTGTGNQPQHF.

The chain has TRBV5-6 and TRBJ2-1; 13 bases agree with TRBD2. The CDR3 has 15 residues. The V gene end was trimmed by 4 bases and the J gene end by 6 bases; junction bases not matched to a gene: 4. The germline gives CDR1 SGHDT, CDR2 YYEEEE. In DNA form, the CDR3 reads TGTGCCAGCAGCCCTACTAGCGGGAGGGCCAATGAGCAGTTCTTC. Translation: CASSPTSGRANEQFF. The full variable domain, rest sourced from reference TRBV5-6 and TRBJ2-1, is DAGVTQSPTHLIKTRGQQVTLRCSPKSGHDTVSWYQQALGQGPQFIFQYYEEEERQRGNFPDRFSGHQFPNYSSELNVNALLLGDSALYLCASSPTSGRANEQFFGPGTRLTVL.

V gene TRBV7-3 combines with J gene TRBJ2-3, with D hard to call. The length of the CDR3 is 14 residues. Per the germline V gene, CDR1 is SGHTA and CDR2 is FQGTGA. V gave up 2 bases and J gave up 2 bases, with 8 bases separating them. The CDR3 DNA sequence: TGTGCCAGCAGCTTATCCGCGGTCACAGATACGCAGTATTTT. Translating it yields CASSLSAVTDTQYF.

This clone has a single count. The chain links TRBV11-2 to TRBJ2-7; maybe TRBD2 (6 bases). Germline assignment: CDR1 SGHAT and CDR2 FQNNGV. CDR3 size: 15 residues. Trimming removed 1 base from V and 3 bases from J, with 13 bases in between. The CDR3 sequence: CASSLGAGSDYEQYF. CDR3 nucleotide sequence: TGTGCCAGCAGCTTAGGGGCGGGGTCGGACTACGAGCAGTACTTC.

CDR3 coding DNA: TGTGCCAGCAGCCAGCCCTACGTCTCCTACAATGAGCAGTTCTTC. It specifies CASSQPYVSYNEQFF. J is TRBJ2-1 and V is TRBV4-2; D is ambiguous. The V end lost 3 bases, the J end lost 0 bases, and 9 bases lay between the germline ends. This CDR3 is 15 amino acids long. CDR1 LGHNA and CDR2 YNFKEQ come from the germline V gene.

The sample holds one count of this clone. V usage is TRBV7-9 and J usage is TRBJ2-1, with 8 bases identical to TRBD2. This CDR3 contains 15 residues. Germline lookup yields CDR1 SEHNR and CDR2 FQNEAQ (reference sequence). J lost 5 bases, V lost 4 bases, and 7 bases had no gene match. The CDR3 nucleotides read TGTGCCAGCAGCTCTAGCGGGTCCCCTCACAATGAGCAGTTCTTC. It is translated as CASSSSGSPHNEQFF.

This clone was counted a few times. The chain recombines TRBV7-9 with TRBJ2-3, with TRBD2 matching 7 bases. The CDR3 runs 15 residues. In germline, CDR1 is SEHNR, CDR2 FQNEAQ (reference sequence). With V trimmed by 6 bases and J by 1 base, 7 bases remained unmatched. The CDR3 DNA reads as TGTGCCAGCAGGGATTGGGCGGGGGGCACAGATACGCAGTATTTT. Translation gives CASRDWAGGTDTQYF.

CDR3 bases: TGTGCCAGCAGTCCCAACGGGGGGGCTAGCACAGATACGCAGTATTTT. It yields the protein CASSPNGGASTDTQYF. This chain connects TRBV25-1 to TRBJ2-3; 8 bases agree with TRBD2. In germline, CDR1 is MGHDK, CDR2 SYGVNS. J gave up 0 bases and V 5 bases, and 7 bases lay outside the gene matches. The CDR3 is 16 residues long.

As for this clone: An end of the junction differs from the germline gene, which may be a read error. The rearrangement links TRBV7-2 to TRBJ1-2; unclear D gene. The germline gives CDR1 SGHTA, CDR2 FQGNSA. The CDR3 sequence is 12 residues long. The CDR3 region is CASSLIGEGYPF. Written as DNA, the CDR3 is TGTGCCAGCAGCTTAATCGGGGAAGGCTACCCCTTC.

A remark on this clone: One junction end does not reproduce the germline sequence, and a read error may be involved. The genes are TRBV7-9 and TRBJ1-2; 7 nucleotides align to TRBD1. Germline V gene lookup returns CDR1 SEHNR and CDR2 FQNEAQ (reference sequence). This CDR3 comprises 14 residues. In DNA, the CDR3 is TGTTCCAGCACACTCACAGGGGTCGTAGATGGCTACACCTTC. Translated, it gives CSSTLTGVVDGYTF. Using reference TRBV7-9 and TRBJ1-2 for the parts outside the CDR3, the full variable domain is DTGVSQNPRHKITKRGQNVTFRCDPISEHNRLYWYRQTLGQGPEFLTYFQNEAQLEKSRLLSDRFSAERPKGSFSTLEIQRTEQGDSAMYLCSSTLTGVVDGYTFGSGTRLTVV.

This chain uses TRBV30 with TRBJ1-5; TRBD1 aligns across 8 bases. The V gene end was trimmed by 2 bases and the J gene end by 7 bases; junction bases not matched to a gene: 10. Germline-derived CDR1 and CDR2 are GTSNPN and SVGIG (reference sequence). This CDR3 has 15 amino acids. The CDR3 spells CAWSTQGAIHQPQHF. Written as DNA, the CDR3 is TGTGCCTGGAGTACCCAGGGGGCGATACACCAGCCCCAGCATTTT.

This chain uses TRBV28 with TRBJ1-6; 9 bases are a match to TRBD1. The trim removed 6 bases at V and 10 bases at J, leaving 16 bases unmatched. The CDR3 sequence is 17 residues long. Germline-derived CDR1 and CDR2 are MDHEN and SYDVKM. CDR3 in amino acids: CASRPSDSGTGFSPLHF. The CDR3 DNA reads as TGTGCCAGCAGACCATCTGATTCCGGGACAGGGTTCTCACCCCTCCACTTT.

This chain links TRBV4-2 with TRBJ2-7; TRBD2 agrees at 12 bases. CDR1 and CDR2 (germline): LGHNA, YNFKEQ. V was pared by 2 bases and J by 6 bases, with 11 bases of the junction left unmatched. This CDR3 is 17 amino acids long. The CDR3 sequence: CASSQNHETSGRVEQYF. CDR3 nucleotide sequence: TGTGCCAGCAGCCAAAACCATGAGACTAGCGGGAGAGTCGAGCAGTACTTC.

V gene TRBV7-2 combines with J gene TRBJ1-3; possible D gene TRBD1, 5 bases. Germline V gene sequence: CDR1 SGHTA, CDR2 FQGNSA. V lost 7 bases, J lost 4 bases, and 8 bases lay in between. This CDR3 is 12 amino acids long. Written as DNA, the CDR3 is TGTGCCAGCACCGCAGGGGGAAACACCATATATTTT. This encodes CASTAGGNTIYF.

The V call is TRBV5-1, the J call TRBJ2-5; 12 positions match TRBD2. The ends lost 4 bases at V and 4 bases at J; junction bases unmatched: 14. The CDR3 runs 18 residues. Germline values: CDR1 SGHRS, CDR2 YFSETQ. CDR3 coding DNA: TGCGCCAGCAGCCTGTGGCTAGCGGGAGGGCCACAAAGAGAGACCCAGTACTTC. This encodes CASSLWLAGGPQRETQYF.

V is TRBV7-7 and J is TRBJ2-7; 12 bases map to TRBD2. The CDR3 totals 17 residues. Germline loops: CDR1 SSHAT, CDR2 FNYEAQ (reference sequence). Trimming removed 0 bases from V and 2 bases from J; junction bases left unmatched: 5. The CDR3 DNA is TGTGCCAGCAGCTTAGCTCTAGCGGGGGGGCATCCCTACGAGCAGTACTTC. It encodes CASSLALAGGHPYEQYF.

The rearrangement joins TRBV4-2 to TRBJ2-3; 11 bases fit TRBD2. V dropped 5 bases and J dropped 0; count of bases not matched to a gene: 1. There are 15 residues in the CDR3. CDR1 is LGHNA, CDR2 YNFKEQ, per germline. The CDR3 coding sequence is TGTGCCAGCAGCATAGCGGGGGGGAGCACAGATACGCAGTATTTT. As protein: CASSIAGGSTDTQYF.

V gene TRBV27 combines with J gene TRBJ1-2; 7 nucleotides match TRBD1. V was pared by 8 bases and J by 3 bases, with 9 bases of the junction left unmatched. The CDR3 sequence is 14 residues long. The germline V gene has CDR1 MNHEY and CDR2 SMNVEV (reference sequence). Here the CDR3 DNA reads TGTGCCAGCTCCGACTACGGGACAGACTATGGCTACACCTTC. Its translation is CASSDYGTDYGYTF.

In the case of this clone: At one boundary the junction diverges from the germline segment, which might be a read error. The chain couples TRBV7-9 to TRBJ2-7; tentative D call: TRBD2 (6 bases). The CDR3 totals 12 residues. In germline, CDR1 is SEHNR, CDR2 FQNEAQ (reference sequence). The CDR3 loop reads CSSRSRGGEQYF. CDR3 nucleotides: TGTTCCAGCAGGTCTCGGGGAGGCGAGCAGTACTTC.

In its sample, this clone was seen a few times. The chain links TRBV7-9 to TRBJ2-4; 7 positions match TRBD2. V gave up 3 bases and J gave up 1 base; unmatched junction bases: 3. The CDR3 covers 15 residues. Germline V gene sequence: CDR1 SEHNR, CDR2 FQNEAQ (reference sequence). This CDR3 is CASSFVGGAKNIQYF. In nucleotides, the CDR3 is TGTGCCAGCAGCTTCGTGGGGGGGGCCAAAAACATTCAGTACTTC.

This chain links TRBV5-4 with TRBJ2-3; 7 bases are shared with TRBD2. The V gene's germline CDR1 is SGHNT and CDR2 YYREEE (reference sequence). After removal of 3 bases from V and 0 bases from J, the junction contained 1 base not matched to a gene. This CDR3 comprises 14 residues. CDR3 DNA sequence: TGTGCCAGCAGCTCGCGGGGGAGCACAGATACGCAGTATTTT. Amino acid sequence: CASSSRGSTDTQYF.

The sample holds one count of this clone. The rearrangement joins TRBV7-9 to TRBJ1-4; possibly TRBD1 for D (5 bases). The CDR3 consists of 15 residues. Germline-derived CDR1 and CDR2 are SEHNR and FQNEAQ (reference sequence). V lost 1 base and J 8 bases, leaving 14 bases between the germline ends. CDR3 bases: TGTGCCAGCAGCTTAGGGCGGGGGATGACGGAAAAACTGTTTTTT. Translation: CASSLGRGMTEKLFF.